Listed here are 22 T cell receptor beta chains from one sample, sequenced in a study of blood T cells in healthy people across ages. Combining a sample-barcoded 5' primer with a J-beta primer mix, a second PCR ran for about 6 to 11 cycles. TCRdb reprocessed the 5' RACE reads via MiXCR and lists one record per CDR3 protein. The data hold about 940,000 distinct CDR3 sequences, with under 50% observed a single time. Sequencing was carried out using blood. All receptors come from a man in his thirties or forties in good health.

In this sample, this clonotype turned up many times. The chain recombines TRBV4-2 with TRBJ2-3; D perhaps matches TRBD2 (5 bases). Germline V gives CDR1 LGHNA, CDR2 YNFKEQ. The V and J ends lost 0 bases and 4 bases respectively, with 14 bases between them. CDR3 length: 16 residues. Here the CDR3 DNA reads TGTGCCAGCAGCCAAGATACGGGGTCGGGCGCAGATACGCAGTATTTT. It encodes CASSQDTGSGADTQYF.

The CDR3: CASSLSTQGGYTEAFF. The DNA for the CDR3 is TGTGCCAGCTCACTTAGCACACAGGGGGGCTACACTGAAGCTTTCTTT. The V gene is TRBV18, the J gene TRBJ1-1; TRBD1 matches at 8 bases. The CDR3 consists of 16 residues. V shed 4 bases, J shed 3 bases, and the junction held 10 bases outside the gene matches. Germline-derived CDR1 and CDR2 are KGHSH and LQKENI.

J is TRBJ2-3 and V is TRBV5-1, with 10 bases identical to TRBD2. The CDR3 extends over 16 amino acids. Germline CDR1 SGHRS, CDR2 YFSETQ. J lost 2 bases, V lost 4 bases, and 7 bases had no gene match. CDR3 in DNA: TGCGCCAGCAGCCTCGGACTAGCGGCAGACACAGATACGCAGTATTTT. This encodes CASSLGLAADTDTQYF.

The chain joins TRBV5-1 to TRBJ2-1; D unresolved. V was pared by 4 bases and J by 10 bases, with 12 bases between. This CDR3 contains 12 residues. CDR1 and CDR2 (germline): SGHRS, YFSETQ. CDR3 amino acids: CASSLVPPEQFF. In DNA form, the CDR3 reads TGCGCCAGCAGCCTGGTGCCCCCAGAGCAGTTCTTC.

This chain joins TRBV9 and TRBJ2-7, with a weak D call TRBD1 (5 bases). Germline lookup yields CDR1 SGDLS and CDR2 YYNGEE. Trimming stripped 0 bases from V and 3 bases from J, with 7 bases between. The CDR3 is 13 amino acids. The CDR3 DNA is TGTGCCAGCAGCGTAGAGGGGAACTACGAGCAGTACTTC. It translates to CASSVEGNYEQYF.

This clonotype has only a few counts. One end of the junction does not line up with germline, which may come from a read error. The V gene is TRBV10-3, the J gene TRBJ2-7; D is ambiguous. The CDR3 length is 11 residues. From germline, CDR1 is ENHRY and CDR2 SYGVKD. This CDR3 is CAIRESYEQYF. DNA for the CDR3: TGTGCCATCAGAGAGTCTTACGAGCAGTACTTC.

Only one count was recorded for this clonotype. J is TRBJ1-6 and V is TRBV10-3, with 8 bases lining up with TRBD1. Looked up from germline, CDR1 is ENHRY and CDR2 is SYGVKD. J was trimmed by 8 bases and V by 10 bases; bases with no gene match: 7. This CDR3 has 13 residues. The DNA of the CDR3 is TGTGCCACCCGGGACAGGTGGGATTCACCCCTCCACTTT. Amino acid sequence: CATRDRWDSPLHF.

The chain carries TRBV7-2 and TRBJ2-1; 10 positions agree with TRBD2. CDR3 length: 15 residues. V trimming: 5 bases; J trimming: 10 bases; junction bases outside the gene matches: 11. The germline V gene has CDR1 SGHTA and CDR2 FQGNSA. CDR3 loop: CASSPQRGGRLEQFF. The CDR3 DNA follows: TGTGCCAGCAGCCCCCAGCGGGGGGGCCGTTTAGAGCAGTTCTTC.

The rearrangement joins TRBV12-5 to TRBJ2-1; 8 bases line up with TRBD2. Germline V gene data show CDR1 as LGHNT and CDR2 as FRNRAP. The junction had 6 bases not matched to a gene; V was cut back by 2 bases and J by 3 bases. The CDR3 has 16 residues. The CDR3 DNA is TGTGCTAGTGGTTTGATCGGGGGGGGCTACTACAATGAGCAGTTCTTC. The encoded protein is CASGLIGGGYYNEQFF.

DNA of the CDR3: TGTGCCAGCAGCCAAGAGGCGGGTAGCGCAGATACGCAGTATTTT. Translation: CASSQEAGSADTQYF. This chain links TRBV14 with TRBJ2-3, with D perhaps TRBD2 (5 bases). CDR1 is SGHDN and CDR2 is FVKESK in the germline V gene. The CDR3 runs 15 residues. V lost 0 bases and J 4 bases, leaving 11 bases between the germline ends.

The rearrangement joins TRBV5-1 to TRBJ2-7; TRBD2 agrees at 15 bases. The germline gives CDR1 SGHRS, CDR2 YFSETQ. The CDR3 runs 18 residues. After removal of 2 bases from V and 0 bases from J, the junction contained 6 bases not matched to a gene. DNA for the CDR3: TGCGCCAGCAGCTTATGGACTAGCGGGGGGGTGAGCTCCTACGAGCAGTACTTC. This translates into CASSLWTSGGVSSYEQYF. Full variable domain (remainder filled in from reference TRBV5-1 and TRBJ2-7): KAGVTQTPRYLIKTRGQQVTLSCSPISGHRSVSWYQQTPGQGLQFLFEYFSETQRNKGNFPGRFSGRQFSNSRSEMNVSTLELGDSALYLCASSLWTSGGVSSYEQYFGPGTRLTVT.

CDR3: CASSLKLAGTYEQYF. The CDR3 DNA sequence: TGTGCCAGCAGCTTAAAGCTAGCGGGAACCTACGAGCAGTACTTC. The chain carries TRBV13 and TRBJ2-7; 9 nucleotides agree with TRBD2. With 2 bases clipped from V and 2 bases from J, the junction kept 4 bases outside the gene matches. The CDR3 runs 15 residues. The germline V gene encodes CDR1 PRHDT and CDR2 FYEKMQ (reference sequence).

This clonotype was detected many times. This chain links TRBV7-2 with TRBJ2-7, with 10 bases aligning to TRBD1. CDR1 is SGHTA and CDR2 is FQGNSA in the germline V gene. This CDR3 spans 16 amino acids. V gave up 8 bases and J gave up 3 bases; unmatched junction bases: 13. CDR3 amino acids: CASCIASGTGVYEQYF. The CDR3 region has the DNA TGTGCCAGCTGTATCGCCTCCGGGACAGGGGTCTACGAGCAGTACTTC.

The CDR3 DNA sequence: TGTGCCACCGCCGAGGGACAGGGGTTTTATGGCTACACCTTC. Protein sequence: CATAEGQGFYGYTF. The V gene is TRBV27, the J gene TRBJ1-2; 10 bases line up with TRBD1. V lost 10 bases, J lost 5 bases, and 10 bases stayed unmatched. Germline values: CDR1 MNHEY, CDR2 SMNVEV (reference sequence). CDR3 length: 14 residues.

The V call is TRBV6-5, the J call TRBJ2-3; 10 bases align to TRBD2. V gave up 4 bases and J gave up 4 bases; unmatched junction bases: 14. Germline V CDR1 and CDR2: MNHEY, SVGAGI. The CDR3 loop spans 18 amino acids. The DNA of the CDR3 is TGTGCCAGCAGTTCCATCCAAAGCCTAGCGGGGGCCTCAGATACGCAGTATTTT. Its protein product is CASSSIQSLAGASDTQYF.

The rearrangement joins TRBV4-1 to TRBJ2-7; a possible D gene is TRBD2 (7 bases). Germline V lookup: CDR1 MGHRA, CDR2 YSYEKL. V lost 1 base, J lost 3 bases, and 13 bases lay in between. There are 15 residues in the CDR3. The CDR3 sequence: CASSQVKGGVYEQYF. CDR3 nucleotide sequence: TGCGCCAGCAGCCAAGTTAAGGGGGGGGTCTACGAGCAGTACTTC.

Note on this clonotype: This sequence may be a read error, since a much larger clone differs from it by one base. V usage is TRBV29-1 and J usage is TRBJ2-7; tentative D call: TRBD1 (5 bases). This CDR3 spans 15 amino acids. Germline CDR1 and CDR2: SQVTM and ANQGSEA. The germline V and J ends were trimmed by 0 bases and 2 bases, with 14 bases remaining between them. CDR3 coding DNA: TGCAGCGTTGAAGAGCCCGAGACAGAAGCCTACGAGCAGTACTTC. This encodes CSVEEPETEAYEQYF.

On this clonotype: The junction departs from the called germline gene at one end, perhaps through a read error. The chain links TRBV20-1 to TRBJ1-4; unclear D gene. Germline values: CDR1 DFQATT, CDR2 SNEGSKA (reference sequence). The CDR3 is made up of 15 amino acids. The CDR3 nucleotides are TGCAGTGCTAGAGATCCCTCCGGAGAGGGAGAAAAACCGTTTTTT. Its protein product is CSARDPSGEGEKPFF.

The V gene is TRBV2, the J gene TRBJ2-5; D is possibly TRBD1 (5 bases). V was shortened by 3 bases and J by 7 bases, with 15 bases between the two germline ends. The CDR3 totals 14 residues. CDR1 and CDR2 (germline): SNHLY, FYNNEI. The CDR3 coding sequence is TGTGCCAGCAGTGACAACCTTTTTAGGGGGACCCAGTACTTC. Translating it yields CASSDNLFRGTQYF.

This clonotype was recorded once. The chain uses TRBV20-1 and TRBJ1-2; D is possibly TRBD1 (5 bases). V dropped 6 bases and J dropped 7 bases, with 24 bases sitting between them. The CDR3 totals 15 residues. Germline assignment: CDR1 DFQATT and CDR2 SNEGSKA (reference sequence). Written as DNA, the CDR3 is TGCAGTGCCCTGGGGGAAGGGGCGCGGTATGGTGGCTACACCTTC. This sequence encodes CSALGEGARYGGYTF.

At least ten counts were recorded for this clonotype. The gene calls are TRBV27 and TRBJ2-1; tentative D call: TRBD2 (5 bases). The CDR3 length is 15 residues. Trimming cost V 3 bases and J 0 bases, with 9 bases left between them. Germline CDR1 and CDR2: MNHEY and SMNVEV (reference sequence). This CDR3 is CASSLGSGSYNEQFF. DNA for the CDR3: TGTGCCAGCAGTTTGGGAAGCGGCTCCTACAATGAGCAGTTCTTC.

This clonotype was seen many times. This chain joins TRBV3-1 and TRBJ2-3, with D unresolved. V was pared by 0 bases and J by 5 bases, with 12 bases between. The length of the CDR3 is 15 residues. The V gene's germline CDR1 is LGHDT and CDR2 YNNKEL (reference sequence). The CDR3: CASSQELGKLDTQYF. CDR3 in DNA: TGTGCCAGCAGCCAAGAGCTCGGAAAGCTAGATACGCAGTATTTT.